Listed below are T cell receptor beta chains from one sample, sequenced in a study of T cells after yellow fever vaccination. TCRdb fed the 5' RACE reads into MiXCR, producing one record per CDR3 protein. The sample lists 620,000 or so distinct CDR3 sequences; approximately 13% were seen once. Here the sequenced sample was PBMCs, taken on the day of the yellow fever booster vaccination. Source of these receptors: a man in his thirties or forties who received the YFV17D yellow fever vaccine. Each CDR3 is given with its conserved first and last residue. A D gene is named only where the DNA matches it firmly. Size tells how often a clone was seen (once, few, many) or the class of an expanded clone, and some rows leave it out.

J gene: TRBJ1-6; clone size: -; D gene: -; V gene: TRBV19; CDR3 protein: CASQQEYNSPLHF; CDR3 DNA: TGTGCCAGCCAACAGGAGTATAATTCACCCCTCCACTTT
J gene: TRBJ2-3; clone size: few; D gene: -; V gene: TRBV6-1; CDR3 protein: CASNPGASDTQYF; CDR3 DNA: TGTGCCAGCAACCCAGGCGCGTCAGATACGCAGTATTTT
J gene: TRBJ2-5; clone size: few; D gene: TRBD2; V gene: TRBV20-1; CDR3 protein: CSVRTSGNPRETQYF; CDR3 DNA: TGCAGTGTTCGGACTAGCGGGAACCCCAGAGAGACCCAGTACTTC
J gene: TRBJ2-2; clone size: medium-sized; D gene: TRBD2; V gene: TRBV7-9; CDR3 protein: CASSSGLADTGELFF; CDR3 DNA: TGTGCCAGCAGCTCGGGACTAGCGGACACCGGGGAGCTGTTTTTT
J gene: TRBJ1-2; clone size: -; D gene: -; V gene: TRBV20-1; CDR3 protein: CCARGAGAKYGYTF; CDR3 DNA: TGCTGTGCTAGAGGGGCAGGGGCGAAATATGGCTACACCTTC
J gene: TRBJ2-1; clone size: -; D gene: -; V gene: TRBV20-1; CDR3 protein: CSAKVGGRLYNEQFF; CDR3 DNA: TGCAGTGCTAAGGTAGGAGGGAGACTCTACAATGAGCAGTTCTTC
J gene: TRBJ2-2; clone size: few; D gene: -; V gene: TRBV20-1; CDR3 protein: CSARPGQNTGELFF; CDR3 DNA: TGCAGTGCAAGGCCGGGACAGAACACCGGGGAGCTGTTTTTT
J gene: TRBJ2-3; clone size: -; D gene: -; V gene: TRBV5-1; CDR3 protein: CASSSLAFSTDTQYF; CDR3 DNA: TGCGCCAGCAGCTCCTTGGCTTTCAGCACAGATACGCAGTATTTT
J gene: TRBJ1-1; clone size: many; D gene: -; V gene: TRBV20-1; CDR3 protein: CSARANTEAFF; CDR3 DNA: TGCAGTGCTAGAGCAAACACTGAAGCTTTCTTT
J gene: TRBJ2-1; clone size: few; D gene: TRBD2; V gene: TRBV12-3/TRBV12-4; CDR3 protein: CASSLLAGASNEQFF; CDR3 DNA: TGTGCCAGCAGTCTCCTAGCGGGAGCTAGCAATGAGCAGTTCTTC
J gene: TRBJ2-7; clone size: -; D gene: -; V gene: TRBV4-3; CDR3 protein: CASSQDMPASYEQYF; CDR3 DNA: TGCGCCAGCAGCCAAGATATGCCCGCCTCCTACGAGCAGTACTTC
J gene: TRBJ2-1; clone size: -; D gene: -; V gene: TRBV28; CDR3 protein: CASTLRVSYNEQFF; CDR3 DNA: TGTGCCAGCACCCTAAGAGTCTCCTACAATGAGCAGTTCTTC
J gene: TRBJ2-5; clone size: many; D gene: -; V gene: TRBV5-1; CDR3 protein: CASSLVGEETQYF; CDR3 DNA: TGCGCCAGCAGCTTGGTAGGGGAAGAGACCCAGTACTTC